Listed below are T cell receptor beta chains from one sample, sequenced in a study of cytomegalovirus exposure and HLA in healthy donors. Method: immunoSEQ multiplex PCR; TCRdb's copy keeps in-frame clones and lacks some. The top ten clones hold over 3% of a sample with around 99,000 clones, around 77% of them seen once. Sequencing was performed on PBMCs. The receptors were sampled from a man aged 35 to 55 in good health and CMV-seronegative. The CDR3 runs from the conserved cysteine through the conserved F or W. A D gene is named only where the DNA matches it firmly.

>TRBV6-5|TRBJ1-5|-
TGTGCCAGCAGTTACTCGACGGGGAGCAATCAGCCCCAGCATTTT
CASSYSTGSNQPQHF
>TRBV27|TRBJ2-2|-
TGTGCCAGCAGTTTATTCGGGGATGCGGACACCGGGGAGCTGTTTTTT
CASSLFGDADTGELFF
>TRBV7-9|TRBJ2-7|-
TGTGCCAGCAGCTTAGCTGGGGGGTACGAGCAGTACTTC
CASSLAGGYEQYF
>TRBV6-4|TRBJ2-3|TRBD1
TGTGCCAGCAGTTCGGACAGGGGCACAGATACGCAGTATTTT
CASSSDRGTDTQYF
>TRBV29-1|TRBJ2-5|-
TGCAGCGTTGAAATCACGGTGGGTCAGGACAACCAAGAGACCCAGTACTTC
CSVEITVGQDNQETQYF
>TRBV6-1|TRBJ2-5|TRBD1
TGTGCCAGCAGTCCGGGACAGGGGTACCAAGAGACCCAGTACTTC
CASSPGQGYQETQYF
>TRBV28|TRBJ1-1|-
TGTGCCAGCAGTTTATCGGACACTCTACACACTGAAGCTTTCTTT
CASSLSDTLHTEAFF
>TRBV5-6|TRBJ1-4|-
TGTGCCAGCAGCTTGACTATCAGGGGCCGAGCAACTAATGAAAAACTGTTTTTT
CASSLTIRGRATNEKLFF
>TRBV5-1|TRBJ2-3|-
TGCGCCAGCCGGAGCCAAACGTCAGATACGCAGTATTTT
CASRSQTSDTQYF
>TRBV30|TRBJ1-4|TRBD1
TGTGCCTGGAGTCGACAGGGATTGGCCCTAAAAGAAAAACTGTTTTTT
CAWSRQGLALKEKLFF
>TRBV13|TRBJ2-7|TRBD2
TGTGCCAGCAGCCGTACTAGCGGGAATACCTACGAGCAGTACTTC
CASSRTSGNTYEQYF
>TRBV19|TRBJ2-2|TRBD2
TGTGCCAGTAGCATTACTAGCGGGGCCTACACCGGGGAGCTGTTTTTT
CASSITSGAYTGELFF
>TRBV29-1|TRBJ2-7|-
TGCAGCACCGGTGGGGGGATAGGCGAGCAGTACTTC
CSTGGGIGEQYF
>TRBV4-2|TRBJ1-4|-
TGTGCCAGCAGCCAAGAGGGGCAGGGAATGATTAATGAAAAACTGTTTTTT
CASSQEGQGMINEKLFF
>TRBV2|TRBJ1-1|-
-
CASSTSIEAFF